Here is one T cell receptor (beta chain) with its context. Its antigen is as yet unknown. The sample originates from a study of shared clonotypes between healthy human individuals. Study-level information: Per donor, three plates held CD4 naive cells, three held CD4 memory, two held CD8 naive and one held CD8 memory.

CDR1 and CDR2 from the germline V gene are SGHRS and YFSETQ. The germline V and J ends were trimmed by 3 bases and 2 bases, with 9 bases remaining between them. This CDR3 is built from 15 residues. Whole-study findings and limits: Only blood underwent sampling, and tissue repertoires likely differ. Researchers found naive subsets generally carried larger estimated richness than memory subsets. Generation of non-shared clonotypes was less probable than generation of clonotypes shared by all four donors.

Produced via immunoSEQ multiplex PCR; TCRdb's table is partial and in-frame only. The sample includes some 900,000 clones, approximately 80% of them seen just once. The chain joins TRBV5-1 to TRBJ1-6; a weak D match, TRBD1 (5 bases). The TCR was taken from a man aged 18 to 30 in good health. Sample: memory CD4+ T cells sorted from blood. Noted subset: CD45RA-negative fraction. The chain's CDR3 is CASSSLTAYNSPLHF. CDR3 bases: TGCGCCAGCAGCTCTTTGACAGCCTATAATTCACCCCTCCACTTT.